This T cell receptor (beta chain) stems from a study of T-cell reconstitution after alpha-beta-depleted transplantation in children. This clonotype was seen many times. The antigen is unknown. Germline lookup yields CDR1 DFQATT and CDR2 SNEGSKA (reference sequence). This CDR3 has 15 residues. V was shortened by 3 bases and J by 0 bases, with 12 bases between the two germline ends. Study-wide points: Newly produced T cells mostly accounted for T-cell counts and diversity one year post-transplant. Where alpha-beta T cells came from about two months after transplant was reportedly several hundred expanded graft clones.

The authors prepared the TCRbeta library with unique molecular identifiers. MiXCR, run by TCRdb on the PCR reads, gives a single entry per CDR3 protein. Among under 300,000 distinct CDR3 sequences listed, 11% were seen once. This TCR was recovered from a male patient aged 2 to 9 who had a stem cell transplant for chronic granulomatous disease, so the T cells may come from the graft donor. V usage is TRBV20-1 and J usage is TRBJ2-1; D uncertain. The specimen was peripheral blood, collected 180 days after TCRalphabeta/CD19-depleted stem cell transplant. CDR3 in DNA: TGCAGTGCTAGTACTACGCCAAGCTCCTACAATGAGCAGTTCTTC. It codes for CSASTTPSSYNEQFF.